This T cell receptor beta chain was sequenced for a study of shared clonotypes between healthy human individuals. Across the whole study: For every donor, three CD4 naive, three CD4 memory, two CD8 naive and one CD8 memory plates were used.

Sequenced by immunoSEQ multiplex PCR; TCRdb stores in-frame clones only, minus some. The sample has millions of clones, 85% to 95% seen once; the top ten hold roughly 1.7%. Per the germline V gene, CDR1 is LNHDA and CDR2 is SQIVND (reference sequence). The length of the CDR3 is 14 residues. The V end lost 8 bases, the J end lost 4 bases, and 15 bases lay between the germline ends. Naivety among CD8 cells was defined by CD45RO negativity and positive CCR7 selection, thereby excluding terminally differentiated effector memory CD45RA+ cells. The chain employs TRBV19 and TRBJ2-1; TRBD1 is a possible D gene (6 bases). This clonotype originated in a man younger than 30 in good health. Some clones in this sample may be carry-over from other donors' samples. The sample comprised naive CD8+ T cells from PBMCs. The DNA of the CDR3 is TGTGCCAGTCAGGGGCGGAGTACTTACAATGAGCAGTTCTTC. This encodes CASQGRSTYNEQFF.